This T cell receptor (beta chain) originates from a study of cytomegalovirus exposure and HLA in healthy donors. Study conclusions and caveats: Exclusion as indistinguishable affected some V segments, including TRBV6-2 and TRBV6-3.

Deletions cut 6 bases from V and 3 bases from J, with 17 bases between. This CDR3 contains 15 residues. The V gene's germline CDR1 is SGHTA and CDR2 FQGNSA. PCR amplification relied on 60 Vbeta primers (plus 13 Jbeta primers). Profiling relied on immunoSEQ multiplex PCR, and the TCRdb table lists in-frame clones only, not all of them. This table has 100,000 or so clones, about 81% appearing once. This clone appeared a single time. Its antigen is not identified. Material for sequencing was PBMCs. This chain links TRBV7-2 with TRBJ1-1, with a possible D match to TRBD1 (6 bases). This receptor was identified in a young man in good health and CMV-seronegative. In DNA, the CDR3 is TGTGCCAGCAGTTCACAGGGTCAAGGGTACACTGAAGCTTTCTTT. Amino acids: CASSSQGQGYTEAFF.